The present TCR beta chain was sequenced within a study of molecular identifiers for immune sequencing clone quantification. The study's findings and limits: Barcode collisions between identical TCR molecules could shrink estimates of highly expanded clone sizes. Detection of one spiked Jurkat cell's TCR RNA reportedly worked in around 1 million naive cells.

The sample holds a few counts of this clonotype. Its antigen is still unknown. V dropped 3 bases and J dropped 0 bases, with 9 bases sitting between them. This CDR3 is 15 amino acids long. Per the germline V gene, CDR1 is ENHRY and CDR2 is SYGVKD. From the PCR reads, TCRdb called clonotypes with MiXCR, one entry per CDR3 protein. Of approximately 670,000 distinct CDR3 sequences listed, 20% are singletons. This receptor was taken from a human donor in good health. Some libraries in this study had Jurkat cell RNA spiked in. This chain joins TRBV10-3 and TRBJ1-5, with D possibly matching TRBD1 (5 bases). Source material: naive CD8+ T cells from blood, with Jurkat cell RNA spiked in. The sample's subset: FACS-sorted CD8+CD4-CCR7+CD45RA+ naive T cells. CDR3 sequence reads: CAISEDSYSNQPQHF. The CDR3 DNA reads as TGTGCCATCAGTGAAGACAGTTATAGCAATCAGCCCCAGCATTTT.